This T cell receptor beta chain was sequenced during a study of Ad26.COV2.S vaccination and SARS-CoV-2 variants. Study summary: Donor participated within the Ad26.COV2.S arm of the COV1001 trial. Once or twice, 56 days apart, Ad26.COV2.S was delivered intramuscularly.

With respect to this clone: Its antigen is unknown.

Points from the study as a whole: Possibly, TCR breadth and depth analyses underestimated total T cell responses.

Repertoires were generated with immunoSEQ multiplex PCR, while TCRdb's copy carries only in-frame clones and drops some. This table has some 460,000 clones, nearly 90% appearing once. The treatment: 15 to 20 received Ad26.COV2.S at low or high dose, single or two shots; roughly 5 received placebo; per-sample allocation not given. It was on day 63 after the first vaccine or placebo injection that samples were taken. It was an adult aged 18-55 years in Boston who was the donor. Germline assignment: CDR1 SGHAT and CDR2 FQNNGV. This CDR3 is built from 19 residues. V trimming: 1 base; J trimming: 4 bases; junction bases outside the gene matches: 15.

The TCR sequence derives from a person between 18 and 65 years old who received the Ad26.COV2.S COVID-19 vaccine or a placebo. V gene TRBV11-2 combines with J gene TRBJ2-5, with 10 nucleotides matching TRBD2. Here the sequenced sample was peripheral blood, taken in a trial of Ad26.COV2.S vaccine versus placebo. CDR3 residues: CASSLGRLAGELTGETQYF. CDR3 in DNA: TGTGCCAGCAGCTTAGGAAGGCTAGCGGGGGAGTTGACAGGAGAGACCCAGTACTTC.